This is a list of T cell receptor beta chains from one sample in a study of blood T cell repertoires in COVID-19. The protocol was immunoSEQ multiplex PCR, while the TCRdb copy is restricted to in-frame clones and leaves out a portion. The table includes about 36,000 clones, about 80% detected once. What was sequenced was peripheral blood. The receptors shown here come from a man aged 60 to 75 with active COVID-19. Both conserved end residues are part of each CDR3. The D gene is left open where the match is weak.

v_gene: TRBV1; d_gene: .; j_gene: TRBJ1-2; CDR3aa: CTSSHRRVLRGYTF; CDR3nt: TGCACCAGCAGCCACCGGAGGGTGCTTAGAGGCTACACCTTC
v_gene: TRBV6-5; d_gene: .; j_gene: TRBJ2-5; CDR3aa: CASTPPGGHETQYF; CDR3nt: TGTGCCAGCACCCCGCCCGGGGGGCACGAGACCCAGTACTTC
v_gene: TRBV29-1; d_gene: TRBD1; j_gene: TRBJ1-2; CDR3aa: CSVEGQGLAGYTF; CDR3nt: TGCAGCGTTGAGGGACAGGGGCTCGCTGGCTACACCTTC
v_gene: TRBV11-2; d_gene: .; j_gene: TRBJ1-6; CDR3aa: CASSSLRRTNNSPLHF; CDR3nt: TGTGCCAGCAGCTCCCTTCGAAGGACAAACAATTCACCCCTCCACTTT
v_gene: TRBV3-1/TRBV3-2; d_gene: TRBD1; j_gene: TRBJ1-1; CDR3aa: CASTPAGGRGEAFF; CDR3nt: TGTGCCAGCACCCCGGCAGGGGGGCGCGGTGAAGCTTTCTTT
v_gene: TRBV7-7; d_gene: TRBD1; j_gene: TRBJ2-3; CDR3aa: CASSKDRGEDTQYF; CDR3nt: TGTGCTAGCAGCAAGGACAGGGGGGAGGATACGCAGTATTTT
v_gene: TRBV13; d_gene: TRBD1; j_gene: TRBJ1-1; CDR3aa: CASSPRTGNTEAFF; CDR3nt: TGTGCCAGCAGCCCTCGGACAGGGAACACTGAAGCTTTCTTT
v_gene: TRBV29-1; d_gene: .; j_gene: TRBJ1-2; CDR3aa: CSVERGQGNSFYGYTF; CDR3nt: TGCAGCGTTGAAAGAGGGCAGGGGAACTCCTTTTATGGCTACACCTTC
v_gene: TRBV7-8; d_gene: .; j_gene: TRBJ2-1; CDR3aa: CASSLMGGLNNEQFF; CDR3nt: TGTGCCAGCAGCTTAATGGGGGGATTGAATAATGAGCAGTTCTTC
v_gene: TRBV11-3; d_gene: .; j_gene: TRBJ2-1; CDR3aa: CASSSHGSGLNEQFF; CDR3nt: TGTGCCAGCAGCTCCCATGGGTCGGGGTTGAATGAGCAGTTCTTC
v_gene: TRBV27; d_gene: TRBD1; j_gene: TRBJ1-4; CDR3aa: CASSLMQGAGEKLFF; CDR3nt: TGTGCCAGCAGTTTAATGCAGGGGGCGGGGGAAAAACTGTTTTTT
v_gene: TRBV29-1; d_gene: TRBD1; j_gene: TRBJ1-2; CDR3aa: CSVRGQGTNYGYTF; CDR3nt: TGCAGCGTCAGGGGACAGGGGACTAACTATGGCTACACCTTC
v_gene: TRBV3-1/TRBV3-2; d_gene: .; j_gene: TRBJ2-7; CDR3aa: CASSQDSRNRDSYEQYF; CDR3nt: TGTGCCAGCAGCCAAGATAGCCGTAACAGGGACTCCTACGAGCAGTACTTC
v_gene: TRBV24-1; d_gene: .; j_gene: TRBJ2-1; CDR3aa: CATSDFQWGEDEQFF; CDR3nt: TGTGCCACCAGCGATTTCCAGTGGGGCGAGGATGAGCAGTTCTTC
v_gene: TRBV3-1/TRBV3-2; d_gene: .; j_gene: TRBJ1-4; CDR3aa: CASRIRGAEKLFF; CDR3nt: TGTGCCAGCAGAATCAGGGGAGCTGAAAAACTGTTTTTT
v_gene: TRBV12-3/TRBV12-4; d_gene: .; j_gene: TRBJ2-3; CDR3aa: CASRRADTQYF; CDR3nt: TGTGCCAGCAGGCGCGCAGATACGCAGTATTTT